Below are 9 T cell receptor beta chains sequenced from a single sample in a study of graft-versus-host responses after intestinal transplantation. Sequencing was performed with immunoSEQ multiplex PCR; in TCRdb, only in-frame clones are kept and a portion is missing. The profile shows roughly 12,000 clones, about 83% of them singletons. The source was PBMCs, collected roughly 130 days after transplant. Receptors originate from a human patient who received an intestinal transplant, so some T cells may come from the graft donor.

This clone was seen only a few times. This chain connects TRBV21-1 to TRBJ1-1; TRBD1 was called by the table and not checked on the DNA. TRBV21-1 is a documented pseudogene. The CDR3 has 14 residues. The DNA of the CDR3 is TGTGCCAGCAGCCCCTCCCCAGGGGGCACTGAAGCTTTCTTT. Its protein is CASSPSPGGTEAFF.

This clone was detected a few times. This sequence joins TRBV6-4 and TRBJ2-2; TRBD2 matches at 8 bases. After removal of 2 bases from V and 4 bases from J, the junction contained 0 bases not matched to a gene. The CDR3 runs to 14 residues. Germline CDR1 and CDR2: MRHNA and SNTAGT. Here the CDR3 DNA reads TGTGCCAGCAGTGACGGGACTAGCACCGGGGAGCTGTTTTTT. Translation: CASSDGTSTGELFF.

This rearrangement joins TRBV28 to TRBJ2-1; 11 nucleotides line up with TRBD1. V trimming: 2 bases; J trimming: 5 bases; junction bases outside the gene matches: 2. Per the germline V gene, CDR1 is MDHEN and CDR2 is SYDVKM. The CDR3 runs 15 residues. Here the CDR3 reads CASSLRGQGDNEQFF. CDR3 nucleotides: TGTGCCAGCAGTTTACGGGGACAGGGGGACAATGAGCAGTTCTTC. Supplemented by reference TRBV28 and TRBJ2-1, the full variable domain reads DVKVTQSSRYLVKRTGEKVFLECVQDMDHENMFWYRQDPGLGLRLIYFSYDVKMKEKGDIPEGYSVSREKKERFSLILESASTNQTSMYLCASSLRGQGDNEQFFGPGTRLTVL.

The gene calls are TRBV5-1 and TRBJ2-1, with 11 bases matching TRBD2. Germline values: CDR1 SGHRS, CDR2 YFSETQ. V lost 1 base, J lost 0 bases, and 3 bases stayed unmatched. The CDR3 sequence is 17 residues long. CDR3 sequence: CASSLSTSGSSYNEQFF. The CDR3, as DNA: TGCGCCAGCAGCTTGAGCACTAGCGGGAGCTCCTACAATGAGCAGTTCTTC.

J is TRBJ2-7 and V is TRBV4-1; D is possibly TRBD1 (6 bases). This CDR3 comprises 13 residues. V lost 1 base to trimming and J lost 3 bases, with 7 bases between them. CDR1 and CDR2 from the germline V gene are MGHRA and YSYEKL. CDR3 bases: TGCGCCAGCAGCCAAGCACAGGGCTACGAGCAGTACTTC. Amino acids: CASSQAQGYEQYF.

The chain recombines TRBV4-1 with TRBJ2-3; 14 bases agree with TRBD2. The CDR3 extends over 18 amino acids. The J segment lost 0 bases and the V segment lost 1 base, leaving 3 bases of the junction unmatched. Germline V gene lookup returns CDR1 MGHRA and CDR2 YSYEKL. This CDR3 is CASSQGLAGGPSTDTQYF. CDR3 DNA sequence: TGCGCCAGCAGCCAAGGACTAGCGGGGGGGCCTAGCACAGATACGCAGTATTTT.

V usage is TRBV6-5 and J usage is TRBJ2-1, with D unresolved. The CDR3 consists of 15 residues. The germline CDR1 and CDR2 sequences are MNHEY and SVGAGI. V was pared by 6 bases and J by 3 bases, with 15 bases between. Here the CDR3 DNA reads TGTGCCAGCAGCCTAGACTTACTGCTCTACAATGAGCAGTTCTTC. Translated, it gives CASSLDLLLYNEQFF.

The chain has TRBV25-1 and TRBJ2-5; tentative D call: TRBD1 (5 bases). The last part of the DNA fits TRBJ2-7 better; the J call may be wrong. The germline CDR1 and CDR2 sequences are MGHDK and SYGVNS. This CDR3 is 15 amino acids long. The CDR3, as DNA: TGTGCCAGCAGTGAATTGTGGGGCCCGCCCTACGAGCAGTACTTC. The encoded protein is CASSELWGPPYEQYF.

This clone was counted only a few times. The genes are TRBV28 and TRBJ1-1; 7 positions match TRBD1. Germline assignment: CDR1 MDHEN and CDR2 SYDVKM. CDR3 length: 14 amino acids. V shed 6 bases, J shed 5 bases, and the junction held 9 bases outside the gene matches. Here the CDR3 DNA reads TGTGCCAGCAGGAAATACAGGGGAGGAACTGAAGCTTTCTTT. This sequence encodes CASRKYRGGTEAFF.